Below, 5 T cell receptor beta chains from the same sample are listed, as sequenced in a study of T cells after yellow fever vaccination. Each CDR3 protein gets one entry after TCRdb re-called the 5' RACE reads with MiXCR. The top ten hold roughly 1% of the sample, which has about 220,000 distinct CDR3 sequences, 5.5% to 8.5% seen once. Sequences were derived from CD4+ T cells sorted from PBMCs, sampled on the day of the yellow fever booster vaccination. The receptors were sampled from a man younger than 40 who received the YFV17D yellow fever vaccine.

The J gene is TRBJ2-1, the V gene TRBV7-6, with 10 bases that match TRBD2. Per germline, CDR1 SGHVS and CDR2 FNYEAQ. V lost 1 base and J lost 7; bases outside the gene matches: 4. This CDR3 contains 15 residues. CDR3 residues: CASSLGSGRFNEQFF. CDR3 sequence (DNA): TGTGCCAGCAGCTTAGGTAGCGGGAGGTTTAATGAGCAGTTCTTC.

This chain uses TRBV10-3 with TRBJ2-5; possible D gene TRBD2, 6 bases. V lost 2 bases to trimming and J lost 4 bases, with 8 bases between them. Germline CDR1 and CDR2: ENHRY and SYGVKD. This CDR3 spans 13 amino acids. Here the CDR3 DNA reads TGTGCCATCAGTGAGGGGGGAGGAGAGACCCAGTACTTC. This encodes CAISEGGGETQYF.

V and J are TRBV7-2 and TRBJ2-2, with D possibly being TRBD1 (6 bases). Per germline, CDR1 SGHTA and CDR2 FQGNSA. Trimming stripped 5 bases from V and 3 bases from J, with 13 bases between. The CDR3 sequence is 15 residues long. CDR3 DNA: TGTGCCAGCAGCAACCGGGACACATACACCGGGGAGCTGTTTTTT. Its protein product is CASSNRDTYTGELFF. Full variable domain (rest looked up from reference TRBV7-2 and TRBJ2-2): GAGVSQSPSNKVTEKGKDVELRCDPISGHTALYWYRQSLGQGLEFLIYFQGNSAPDKSGLPSDRFSAERTGGSVSTLTIQRTQQEDSAVYLCASSNRDTYTGELFFGEGSRLTVL.

This clonotype has just a few counts. The chain employs TRBV3-1 and TRBJ2-5; D ambiguous. The ends were cut back, 1 base at V and 2 bases at J, with 5 bases in the middle. The V gene's germline CDR1 is LGHDT and CDR2 YNNKEL (reference sequence). There are 13 residues in the CDR3. In nucleotides, the CDR3 is TGTGCCAGCAGCCAAGGGGTTCAAGAGACCCAGTACTTC. Its translation: CASSQGVQETQYF.

This clonotype came up many times. The rearrangement joins TRBV6-2 or TRBV6-3 to TRBJ2-7; D gene unclear. V was clipped by 4 bases and J by 4 bases, with 5 bases between them. The CDR3 consists of 11 residues. CDR1 is MNHEY and CDR2 is SVGEGT in the germline V gene. In DNA, the CDR3 is TGTGCCAGCAGTTCCCGTTACGAGCAGTACTTC. Protein: CASSSRYEQYF.